This TCR beta chain is from a study of blood T cell repertoires in COVID-19 (dated by TCRdb to 2019 to 2021). Regarding the study in general: Samples from collaborators originated in the United States, Italy and Spain and spanned both the acute and convalescent phases of COVID-19. The prospective study material was composed of cDNA or gDNA derived from T cells, B-cell-depleted T cells, or PBMCs. Deeply sampled blood TCRbeta repertoires from subjects exposed to, actively infected with, or recovered from COVID-19 were included in the dataset. The repertoires were made available in a free public database intended to serve as a resource for research on the immune response to SARS-CoV-2. Samples were obtained from the ongoing ImmuneRACE study (first 160 participants) and from roughly 1,300 subjects provided by 6 global collaborators. Nearly every sample came with metadata listing a de-identified subject ID, COVID-19 status, age in years and sex. HLA class I and class II types, where available, came from metadata supplied by the sample provider rather than from assay-based typing. The investigation overall reported the following: The amount of clinical and demographic metadata varied by source and participant and was provided uncurated.

TCRbeta CDR3 regions were amplified from genomic DNA using the immunoSEQ Assay, a bias-controlled multiplex PCR. Turning to the authors' computational methods: Within the assay, amplification of reference gene primers was used to estimate how many nucleated cells each sample contained. To quantify the absolute abundance of each unique TCRbeta CDR3 rearrangement, sequence reads were collapsed and filtered. Productive Simpson clonality was computed per sample as the square root of Simpson's diversity index over productive rearrangements. TCRdb stores this immuneACCESS table with in-frame sequences only. Part of the clones is absent; in the studies checked, under half of the shortfall reflects unresolved V genes, and no reason is known for the rest. Clone size and the V and J calls come from that table; the DNA yielded D and trimming. This sample gives 55,000 to 80,000 clones in total; around 80% of them show up just once. Roughly 9.2% of the sample lies in the top ten.

The CDR3 contains 16 residues, cysteine and phenylalanine counted. Kept here is only the CDR3 DNA, which spans 48 bases and is read in frame from base 1. CDR1 and CDR2 are read off the germline V gene as SGHAT and FQNNGV. Whole blood was collected in K2EDTA tubes by collaborating institutions according to the institutions' own protocols. For TCRbeta analysis, collaborators shipped samples in one of three forms: frozen whole blood, isolated PBMCs, or DNA extracted from either of those sample types. Turning to this clone: There is no known antigen for this receptor. One end of the junction fails to match germline, which may point to a read error.

Sequencing was done on a sample of peripheral blood. The TCR sequence derives from a human donor in a cohort sampled during active COVID-19. The chain uses TRBV11-2 and TRBJ2-1, and 7 junctional nucleotides match TRBD2. The encoded CDR3 is CASSIEASGRYNEQFF. The base sequence is TGTGCCAGCAGCATAGAGGCTAGCGGCCGATACAATGAGCAGTTCTTC.